The 24 T cell receptor beta chains in this list originate from one sample, sequenced in a study of T cell responses to AZD1222 COVID-19 vaccine. Sequenced by immunoSEQ multiplex PCR; TCRdb stores in-frame clones only, minus some. The sample consists of tens of thousands of clones, approximately 89% of them appearing once. The sequenced sample was peripheral blood, obtained 28 days after the second AZD1222 dose. The receptors shown here come from an adult who received the AZD1222 COVID-19 vaccine.

This clone is medium-sized within its sample. The chain recombines TRBV6-2 or TRBV6-3 with TRBJ1-5; 7 bases are a match to TRBD1. The germline V gene encodes CDR1 MNHEY and CDR2 SVGEGT. The CDR3 is made up of 17 amino acids. V was pared by 2 bases and J by 0 bases, with 7 bases of the junction left unmatched. The CDR3 DNA follows: TGTGCCAGCAGTTACGGAGGGACAGCATATAGCAATCAGCCCCAGCATTTT. Amino acid sequence: CASSYGGTAYSNQPQHF.

V gene TRBV24-1 combines with J gene TRBJ2-1; 12 bases map to TRBD2. CDR1 KGHDR and CDR2 SFDVKD come from the germline V gene. The J segment lost 5 bases and the V segment lost 2 bases, leaving 6 bases of the junction unmatched. The CDR3 loop spans 17 amino acids. CDR3 sequence reads: CATSDYLAGGTNNEQFF. The CDR3 bases are TGTGCCACCAGTGATTACCTAGCGGGAGGGACTAACAATGAGCAGTTCTTC.

V usage is TRBV7-2 and J usage is TRBJ1-4, with 7 bases fitting TRBD1. The length of the CDR3 is 17 residues. Germline-derived CDR1 and CDR2 are SGHTA and FQGNSA. V dropped 5 bases and J dropped 0; count of bases not matched to a gene: 9. CDR3 loop: CASSRDSLSATNEKLFF. Written as DNA, the CDR3 is TGTGCCAGCAGCCGGGACAGCCTCTCTGCAACTAATGAAAAACTGTTTTTT. Together with reference TRBV7-2 and TRBJ1-4, the CDR3 gives the full variable domain: GAGVSQSPSNKVTEKGKDVELRCDPISGHTALYWYRQSLGQGLEFLIYFQGNSAPDKSGLPSDRFSAERTGGSVSTLTIQRTQQEDSAVYLCASSRDSLSATNEKLFFGSGTQLSVL.

The chain has TRBV28 and TRBJ1-2; D perhaps matches TRBD1 (6 bases). Germline assignment: CDR1 MDHEN and CDR2 SYDVKM. Trimming removed 3 bases at V and 3 bases at J, with 11 bases between. This CDR3 is built from 14 residues. This CDR3 reads CASSFAGEHYGYTF. The CDR3 nucleotides read TGTGCCAGCAGTTTTGCAGGGGAGCACTATGGCTACACCTTC.

This clone was recorded a few times. The V and J genes are TRBV7-5 and TRBJ1-1. TRBV7-5 is designated a pseudogene. The CDR3 is 12 residues long. This chain's CDR3 is CVRSLRNTEAFF. The CDR3 DNA follows: TGTGTCAGAAGCTTGCGGAACACTGAAGCTTTCTTT.

The J gene is TRBJ2-5, the V gene TRBV15, with TRBD2 identical over 9 bases. CDR1 is LNHNV, CDR2 YYDKDF, per germline (reference sequence). With V trimmed by 5 bases and J by 2 bases, 6 bases remained unmatched. The CDR3 length is 15 residues. This chain's CDR3 is CATSVGLAPQETQYF. In DNA, the CDR3 is TGTGCCACCAGCGTAGGACTAGCGCCTCAAGAGACCCAGTACTTC.

The chain recombines TRBV9 with TRBJ2-2; D might be TRBD2 (6 bases). CDR3 length: 15 amino acids. Per the germline V gene, CDR1 is SGDLS and CDR2 is YYNGEE. Trimming took 3 bases from V and 3 from J, leaving 12 bases between them. Here the CDR3 reads CASSGGLWDTGELFF. CDR3 in DNA: TGTGCCAGCAGCGGGGGACTTTGGGACACCGGGGAGCTGTTTTTT.

V gene TRBV19 combines with J gene TRBJ1-2; D unresolved. V was cut by 1 base and J by 1 base, with 10 bases left in between. Germline V lookup: CDR1 LNHDA, CDR2 SQIVND (reference sequence). This CDR3 has 15 amino acids. Here the CDR3 reads CASSIGEGVNYGYTF. In nucleotides, the CDR3 is TGTGCCAGTAGTATAGGAGAGGGAGTTAACTATGGCTACACCTTC.

The chain has TRBV20-1 and TRBJ2-1; tentative D call: TRBD2 (6 bases). The V and J ends lost 3 bases and 1 base respectively, with 10 bases between them. The CDR3 length is 14 residues. Germline lookup yields CDR1 DFQATT and CDR2 SNEGSKA (reference sequence). The chain's CDR3 is CSASRDFSYNEQFF. For the CDR3, the DNA is TGCAGTGCTAGTAGGGACTTTTCCTACAATGAGCAGTTCTTC.

The CDR3 region is CARSIGTLWYQETQYF. The DNA of the CDR3 is TGTGCCAGAAGCATAGGGACCCTCTGGTACCAAGAGACCCAGTACTTC. The chain joins TRBV7-5 to TRBJ2-5. TRBV7-5 is a pseudogene locus. This CDR3 is 16 amino acids long.

The rearrangement links TRBV6-6 to TRBJ2-7; D might be TRBD2 (5 bases). CDR3 length equals 15 residues. Germline CDR1 reads MNHNY; CDR2 reads SVGAGI (reference sequence). V dropped 5 bases and J dropped 0 bases, with 14 bases sitting between them. This CDR3 reads CASSPDRTSSYEQYF. For the CDR3, the DNA is TGTGCCAGCAGTCCGGACCGAACTAGCTCCTACGAGCAGTACTTC.

The table lists this clone with a count of one. V is TRBV30 and J is TRBJ2-7; D ambiguous. The CDR3 consists of 13 residues. Germline V lookup: CDR1 GTSNPN, CDR2 SVGIG (reference sequence). V shed 4 bases and J shed 7 bases, with 17 bases lying between them. This CDR3 reads CAWKAVLSKEQYF. CDR3 in DNA: TGTGCCTGGAAGGCCGTCCTTAGTAAGGAGCAGTACTTC.

The chain links TRBV19 to TRBJ2-7, with D possibly being TRBD1 or TRBD2 (5 bases each). The CDR3 has 13 amino acids. V was trimmed by 4 bases and J by 3 bases, leaving 10 bases between them. Germline lookup yields CDR1 LNHDA and CDR2 SQIVND (reference sequence). CDR3 protein: CASSKGPFYEQYF. CDR3 sequence (DNA): TGTGCCAGTAGTAAGGGACCATTCTACGAGCAGTACTTC.

V usage is TRBV7-3 and J usage is TRBJ2-6, with D tentatively TRBD2 (5 bases). The CDR3 covers 15 residues. V was shortened by 3 bases and J by 2 bases, with 8 bases between the two germline ends. CDR1 is SGHTA and CDR2 is FQGTGA in the germline V gene. The CDR3, as DNA: TGTGCCAGCAGCTTCAGAGGGACTGGGGCCAACGTCCTGACTTTC. Its translation is CASSFRGTGANVLTF.

The chain uses TRBV19 and TRBJ1-1; 8 bases map to TRBD1. Per germline, CDR1 LNHDA and CDR2 SQIVND (reference sequence). The V gene end was trimmed by 8 bases and the J gene end by 4 bases; junction bases not matched to a gene: 6. The CDR3 is made up of 13 amino acids. CDR3 loop: CASSGQGGTEAFF. In DNA form, the CDR3 reads TGTGCCAGTTCAGGACAGGGCGGCACTGAAGCTTTCTTT. Drawing the rest from reference TRBV19 and TRBJ1-1, the complete variable domain is DGGITQSPKYLFRKEGQNVTLSCEQNLNHDAMYWYRQDPGQGLRLIYYSQIVNDFQKGDIAEGYSVSREKKESFPLTVTSAQKNPTAFYLCASSGQGGTEAFFGQGTRLTVV.

The table lists this clone with a count of one. V usage is TRBV29-1 and J usage is TRBJ1-2; no firm D call. There are 13 residues in the CDR3. Germline V gives CDR1 SQVTM, CDR2 ANQGSEA. Between the trimmed V and J ends, which lost 6 bases and 2 bases, there was a span of 13 bases. The CDR3 DNA reads TGCAGCGTGACCGAAACCTGGAACTATGGCTACACCTTC. This sequence encodes CSVTETWNYGYTF.

The chain joins TRBV7-8 to TRBJ2-2, with TRBD2 as a possible D gene (6 bases). With 4 bases removed from V and 6 bases from J, the gap between germline ends came to 15 bases. Germline assignment: CDR1 SGHVS and CDR2 FQNEAQ. The CDR3 is 15 amino acids. DNA of the CDR3: TGTGCCAGCAGCTCCGGGACTCACATTTCCGGGGAGCTGTTTTTT. Translating it yields CASSSGTHISGELFF.

V gene TRBV5-8 combines with J gene TRBJ2-4; 7 bases agree with TRBD1. J was trimmed by 1 base and V by 4 bases; bases with no gene match: 5. CDR1 SGHTS and CDR2 YDEGEE come from the germline V gene. The CDR3 spans 15 residues. CDR3 amino acids: CASSKTGVAKNIQYF. Here the CDR3 DNA reads TGTGCCAGCAGCAAAACAGGGGTGGCCAAAAACATTCAGTACTTC.

The chain is built from TRBV5-1 and TRBJ2-2, with D possibly matching TRBD2 (5 bases). This CDR3 spans 14 amino acids. Germline V gene lookup returns CDR1 SGHRS and CDR2 YFSETQ. V was pared by 6 bases and J by 6 bases, with 15 bases between. Here the CDR3 reads CASMEASSSGELFF. The CDR3 DNA sequence: TGCGCCAGCATGGAGGCCTCTAGTTCCGGGGAGCTGTTTTTT.

The rearrangement joins TRBV9 to TRBJ2-2; 11 bases align to TRBD2. Germline loops: CDR1 SGDLS, CDR2 YYNGEE. Unmatched junction bases numbered 3, after V lost 4 bases and J lost 4 bases. CDR3 size: 15 residues. The CDR3 bases are TGTGCCAGCAGCCTTGGACTAGCGGGCACCGGGGAGCTGTTTTTT. Protein sequence: CASSLGLAGTGELFF.

In DNA, the CDR3 is TGTGCCAGCAGTTTATTAGGGGACGCAAGGGGGACTGAAGCTTTCTTT. Residues: CASSLLGDARGTEAFF. The chain links TRBV28 to TRBJ1-1; tentative D call: TRBD1 (6 bases). Germline CDR1 and CDR2: MDHEN and SYDVKM. V dropped 1 base and J dropped 5 bases, with 17 bases sitting between them. This CDR3 spans 16 amino acids. The variable domain in full, completed from reference TRBV28 and TRBJ1-1, reads DVKVTQSSRYLVKRTGEKVFLECVQDMDHENMFWYRQDPGLGLRLIYFSYDVKMKEKGDIPEGYSVSREKKERFSLILESASTNQTSMYLCASSLLGDARGTEAFFGQGTRLTVV.

V is TRBV3-1 (or the pseudogene TRBV3-2) and J is TRBJ2-1, with D perhaps TRBD2 (6 bases). V lost 4 bases, J lost 8 bases, and 15 bases lay in between. CDR1 is LGHDT and CDR2 is YNNKEL in the germline V gene (reference sequence). There are 14 residues in the CDR3. DNA of the CDR3: TGTGCCAGCAGCCTCCCAGGAGGGAGGTATGAGCAGTTCTTC. Protein: CASSLPGGRYEQFF.

The chain links TRBV27 to TRBJ2-7, with a weak D call TRBD2 (6 bases). The germline V and J ends were trimmed by 6 bases and 4 bases, with 10 bases remaining between them. This CDR3 is 12 amino acids long. Germline V gives CDR1 MNHEY, CDR2 SMNVEV (reference sequence). The CDR3 DNA sequence: TGTGCCAGCAGGGGGGGAGATTACGAGCAGTACTTC. Encoded protein: CASRGGDYEQYF.

The gene calls are TRBV29-1 and TRBJ2-1, with a possible D match to TRBD2 (6 bases). The germline V and J ends were trimmed by 4 bases and 3 bases, with 13 bases remaining between them. Germline V gene data show CDR1 as SQVTM and CDR2 as ANQGSEA. This CDR3 contains 14 residues. The DNA of the CDR3 is TGCAGCGTTGGAGGACTAACCAACTACAATGAGCAGTTCTTC. This codes for CSVGGLTNYNEQFF.